What follows are 21 T cell receptor beta chains derived from one specimen sequenced in a study of cytomegalovirus exposure and HLA in healthy donors. Primers included in the PCR were 60 Vbeta and 13 Jbeta primers. Sequencing used immunoSEQ multiplex PCR; TCRdb keeps in-frame clones, though not all of them. The sample has around 40,000 clones, around 87% seen once; the top ten hold approximately 8%. Sequencing used PBMCs. Every receptor here comes from a woman in her thirties or forties in good health and CMV-seropositive.

The genes are TRBV27 and TRBJ2-3, with 14 bases lining up with TRBD2. The CDR3 is 17 amino acids. V was pared by 5 bases and J by 2 bases, with 6 bases of the junction left unmatched. Germline CDR1 reads MNHEY; CDR2 reads SMNVEV (reference sequence). CDR3 nucleotides: TGTGCCAGCAGTCCCGGACTAGCGGGGGGTAACACAGATACGCAGTATTTT. Its translation: CASSPGLAGGNTDTQYF.

The chain links TRBV6-1 to TRBJ1-1; 10 bases map to TRBD1. Losses at the gene ends were 6 bases for V and 5 bases for J; bases not matched to a gene: 9. The CDR3 is 15 residues long. Germline V gene lookup returns CDR1 MNHNS and CDR2 SASEGT. CDR3 residues: CASRTGGSGWTEAFF. The CDR3 bases are TGTGCCAGCAGGACAGGGGGCTCGGGGTGGACTGAAGCTTTCTTT.

This chain links TRBV11-2 with TRBJ1-6; D gene uncertain. Germline V gene data show CDR1 as SGHAT and CDR2 as FQNNGV. This CDR3 is 13 amino acids long. Trimming cost V 5 bases and J 10 bases, with 12 bases left between them. The CDR3 DNA sequence: TGTGCCAGCAGCCTTGCCTTCGGGTCACCCCTCCACTTT. Protein product: CASSLAFGSPLHF.

CDR3 sequence (DNA): TGTGCCAGCAGCTTGGATAACCCGGGACTAGGCAACAATGAGCAGTTCTTC. Protein sequence: CASSLDNPGLGNNEQFF. The genes are TRBV5-4 and TRBJ2-1; 8 bases are shared with TRBD2. V lost 0 bases and J lost 5; bases outside the gene matches: 10. CDR1 is SGHNT and CDR2 is YYREEE in the germline V gene (reference sequence). CDR3 length: 17 amino acids.

The V and J genes are TRBV7-2 and TRBJ2-7, with D perhaps matching TRBD2 (5 bases). Germline CDR1 is SGHTA and CDR2 is FQGNSA. Trimming cost V 6 bases and J 3 bases, with 12 bases left between them. The CDR3 has 13 amino acids. The DNA for the CDR3 is TGTGCCAGCAGTCGCGGCGGAGGCTACGAGCAGTACTTC. It specifies CASSRGGGYEQYF.

J is TRBJ2-7 and V is TRBV5-1; 10 nucleotides align to TRBD1. The germline V gene has CDR1 SGHRS and CDR2 YFSETQ. Unmatched junction bases numbered 5, after V lost 4 bases and J lost 4 bases. This CDR3 has 14 amino acids. CDR3 in amino acids: CASSPGTGVYEQYF. The CDR3 DNA reads as TGCGCCAGCAGCCCCGGGACAGGGGTGTACGAGCAGTACTTC.

This clone was observed a handful of times. The chain carries TRBV19 and TRBJ1-4; TRBD1 is a possible D gene (6 bases). V was trimmed by 5 bases and J by 0 bases, leaving 10 bases between them. Per germline, CDR1 LNHDA and CDR2 SQIVND (reference sequence). The CDR3 contains 15 residues. Here the CDR3 reads CASSVGQTTNEKLFF. Here the CDR3 DNA reads TGTGCCAGTAGTGTAGGACAGACAACTAATGAAAAACTGTTTTTT.

Only one count was recorded for this clone. The rearrangement links TRBV15 to TRBJ1-4, with TRBD1 matching over 7 bases. The germline V gene has CDR1 LNHNV and CDR2 YYDKDF (reference sequence). This CDR3 is built from 15 residues. V trimming: 2 bases; J trimming: 5 bases; junction bases outside the gene matches: 5. The CDR3 here is CATSRRDSPNEKLFF. The CDR3 region has the DNA TGTGCCACCAGCAGAAGGGACAGCCCAAATGAAAAACTGTTTTTT.

CDR3 sequence: CASSLAAGFGYTF. The CDR3 coding sequence is TGCGCCAGCAGCTTGGCCGCGGGATTTGGCTACACCTTC. The chain carries TRBV5-1 and TRBJ1-2; D is unresolved. This CDR3 comprises 13 residues. Germline V gene lookup returns CDR1 SGHRS and CDR2 YFSETQ. Trimming left V 0 bases short and J 7 bases short, with 10 bases between.

The table lists this clone with a count of one. The chain employs TRBV12-1 and TRBJ1-4. TRBV12-1 counts as a pseudogene. This CDR3 is 13 amino acids long. The CDR3 nucleotides are TGTGCCAGCAGCTTTGATCTAAGTGAAAAACTGTTTTTT. Protein sequence: CASSFDLSEKLFF.

J is TRBJ2-1 and V is TRBV19; D may be TRBD2 (6 bases). Germline CDR1 reads LNHDA; CDR2 reads SQIVND (reference sequence). The V end lost 5 bases, the J end lost 8 bases, and 13 bases lay between the germline ends. The CDR3 is 13 amino acids. The CDR3 sequence: CASSPRRADEQFF. The CDR3 nucleotides are TGTGCCAGTAGTCCTAGGAGGGCCGATGAGCAGTTCTTC.

In this sample, this clone turned up once. This sequence joins TRBV7-2 and TRBJ2-3, with 14 bases lining up with TRBD2. The junction had 5 bases not matched to a gene; V was cut back by 1 base and J by 8 bases. The CDR3 totals 16 residues. Germline values: CDR1 SGHTA, CDR2 FQGNSA. The CDR3 sequence: CASSLGAGTSGGTQYF. CDR3 DNA: TGTGCCAGCAGCTTAGGGGCAGGGACTAGCGGGGGTACGCAGTATTTT.

The CDR3 coding sequence is TGTGCCAGCGGATTGGGAACCAGGGATCGAACCTCTAACTATGGCTACACCTTC. Protein: CASGLGTRDRTSNYGYTF. V and J are TRBV2 and TRBJ1-2; weak D call: TRBD1 (5 bases). The germline V gene encodes CDR1 SNHLY and CDR2 FYNNEI. Trimming pared 8 bases from V and 0 bases from J, leaving 25 bases between. The CDR3 sequence is 18 residues long.

This chain connects TRBV7-9 to TRBJ2-1; 11 bases line up with TRBD2. Germline loops: CDR1 SEHNR, CDR2 FQNEAQ (reference sequence). Unmatched junction bases numbered 3, after V lost 6 bases and J lost 5 bases. CDR3 length equals 14 residues. Here the CDR3 DNA reads TGTGCCAGCAGACTAGCGGGGGTCCACAATGAGCAGTTCTTC. Encoded protein: CASRLAGVHNEQFF.

The chain is built from TRBV15 and TRBJ1-2, with D possibly TRBD1 on 6 matching bases. This CDR3 has 15 amino acids. V was trimmed by 5 bases and J by 7 bases, leaving 20 bases between them. The germline CDR1 and CDR2 sequences are LNHNV and YYDKDF (reference sequence). The CDR3 coding sequence is TGTGCCACCAGCCCGAGGGGCCTCGTAGGGGGTGGCTACACCTTC. This codes for CATSPRGLVGGGYTF.

J is TRBJ1-4 and V is TRBV2, with D possibly TRBD1 on 5 matching bases. Germline CDR1 reads SNHLY; CDR2 reads FYNNEI. V was clipped by 4 bases and J by 14 bases, with 20 bases between them. The CDR3 has 14 amino acids. CDR3 region: CASSVFRVEDPLFF. CDR3 sequence (DNA): TGTGCCAGCAGTGTGTTCAGGGTAGAGGACCCCCTGTTTTTT.

The chain links TRBV30 to TRBJ1-5; the D is unclear. This CDR3 region has 13 residues. Trimming cost V 2 bases and J 0 bases, with 5 bases left between them. Germline lookup yields CDR1 GTSNPN and CDR2 SVGIG (reference sequence). Written as DNA, the CDR3 is TGTGCCTGGAGTCGGGATAGCAATCAGCCCCAGCATTTT. The encoded protein is CAWSRDSNQPQHF.

The chain couples TRBV19 to TRBJ2-7; 8 nucleotides agree with TRBD2. CDR1 and CDR2 (germline): LNHDA, SQIVND (reference sequence). The CDR3 covers 16 residues. V lost 1 base to trimming and J lost 2 bases; unmatched junction nucleotides: 7. The CDR3 here is CASSIGGAGAAYEQYF. In DNA form, the CDR3 reads TGTGCCAGTAGTATAGGGGGAGCGGGGGCTGCCTACGAGCAGTACTTC.

V usage is TRBV10-3 and J usage is TRBJ1-1, with D unclear. V lost 0 bases and J lost 8, with 10 bases in between. The CDR3 loop spans 13 amino acids. Germline CDR1 is ENHRY and CDR2 is SYGVKD. The CDR3 spells CAISESKNSEAFF. The CDR3 region has the DNA TGTGCCATCAGTGAGTCGAAGAACAGCGAAGCTTTCTTT.

J is TRBJ2-2 and V is TRBV6-5, with a weak D call TRBD2 (5 bases). Trimming shortened V by 2 bases and J by 8 bases, and 9 bases separated the two germline ends. The CDR3 covers 13 residues. Per germline, CDR1 MNHEY and CDR2 SVGAGI. CDR3 region: CASSYGGGGELFF. Written as DNA, the CDR3 is TGTGCCAGCAGTTACGGAGGAGGAGGGGAGCTGTTTTTT.

The chain is built from TRBV6-6 and TRBJ2-5; D call uncertain. Germline V gives CDR1 MNHNY, CDR2 SVGAGI (reference sequence). Between the trimmed V and J ends, which lost 6 bases and 3 bases, there was a span of 8 bases. This CDR3 contains 12 residues. In nucleotides, the CDR3 is TGTGCCAGCAGAGTGGCAGAAGAGACCCAGTACTTC. The encoded protein is CASRVAEETQYF.